This T cell receptor beta chain originates from a study of memory CD4+ T cells and cytomegalovirus serostatus. Germline assignment: CDR1 SQVTM and CDR2 ANQGSEA. The length of the CDR3 is 14 residues. The V segment lost 3 bases and the J segment 2 bases; nucleotides outside the gene matches: 4. The sort gate was single viable CD3+CD4+CD8-CD45RO+ cells for memory CD4+ T cells. Repertoires were generated with immunoSEQ multiplex PCR, while TCRdb's copy carries only in-frame clones and drops some. The sample includes some 46,000 clones, around three quarters of them seen just once. This clone was observed a few times.

The rearrangement joins TRBV29-1 to TRBJ2-5; 9 positions agree with TRBD2. The sequence was obtained from an adult in good health and CMV-seronegative. Sequencing was performed on memory CD4+ T cells from blood. CDR3 nucleotides: TGCAGCGTTGATGCTAGCGGGGCTCAAGAGACCCAGTACTTC. Translation: CSVDASGAQETQYF.